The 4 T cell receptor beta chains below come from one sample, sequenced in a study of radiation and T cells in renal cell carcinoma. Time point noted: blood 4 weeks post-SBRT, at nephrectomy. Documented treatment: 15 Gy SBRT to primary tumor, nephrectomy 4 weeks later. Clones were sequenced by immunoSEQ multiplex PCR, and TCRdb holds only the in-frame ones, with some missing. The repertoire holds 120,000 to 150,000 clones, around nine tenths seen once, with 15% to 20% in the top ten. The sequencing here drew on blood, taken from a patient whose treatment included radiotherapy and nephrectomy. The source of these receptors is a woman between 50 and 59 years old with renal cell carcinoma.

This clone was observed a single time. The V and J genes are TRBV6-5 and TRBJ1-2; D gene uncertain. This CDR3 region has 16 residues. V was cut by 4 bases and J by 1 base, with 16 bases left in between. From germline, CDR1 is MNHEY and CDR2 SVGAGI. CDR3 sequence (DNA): TGTGCCAGCAGTTTAATGAGAATGAGTGGTAACTATGGCTACACCTTC. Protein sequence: CASSLMRMSGNYGYTF.

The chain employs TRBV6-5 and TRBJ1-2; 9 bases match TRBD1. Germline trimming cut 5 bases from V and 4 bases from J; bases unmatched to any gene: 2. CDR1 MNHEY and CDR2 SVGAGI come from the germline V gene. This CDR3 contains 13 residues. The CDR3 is CASSQDRGYGYTF. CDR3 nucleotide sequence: TGTGCCAGCAGTCAGGACAGGGGCTATGGCTACACCTTC.

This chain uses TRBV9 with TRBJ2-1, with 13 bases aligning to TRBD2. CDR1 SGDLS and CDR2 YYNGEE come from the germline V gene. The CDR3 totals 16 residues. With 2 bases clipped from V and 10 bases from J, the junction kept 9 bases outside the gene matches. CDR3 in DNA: TGTGCCAGCAGCGTTGCAGGGAAGGGACTAGCGGGGGAGCAGTTCTTC. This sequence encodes CASSVAGKGLAGEQFF.

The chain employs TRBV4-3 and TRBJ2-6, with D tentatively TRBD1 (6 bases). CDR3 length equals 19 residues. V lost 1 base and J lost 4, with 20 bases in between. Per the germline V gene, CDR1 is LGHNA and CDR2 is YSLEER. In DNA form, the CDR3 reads TGCGCCAGCAGCCAAGTCCCCCGACAGGTGCTAGAGGGGGCCAACGTCCTGACTTTC. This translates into CASSQVPRQVLEGANVLTF.